This T cell receptor (beta chain) was sequenced for a study of blood T cell repertoires in COVID-19. Study in general: PBMCs, B-cell-depleted T cells, or T cells were the source of the cDNA or gDNA that made up the material.

The protocol was immunoSEQ multiplex PCR, while the TCRdb copy is restricted to in-frame clones and leaves out a portion. The table shows fewer than 150,000 clones, with around 78% occurring only once. Per the germline V gene, CDR1 is SGHTA and CDR2 is FQGNSA. The CDR3 spans 14 residues. V shed 5 bases, J shed 9 bases, and the junction held 10 bases outside the gene matches. This chain links TRBV7-2 with TRBJ2-1; 7 bases line up with TRBD1. The sample taken for sequencing was peripheral blood. This TCR derives from a man in his 70s with acute or convalescent COVID-19. CDR3 in DNA: TGTGCCAGCAGCCAACGACAGGGTATTCTTGAGCAGTTCTTC. Translation: CASSQRQGILEQFF.